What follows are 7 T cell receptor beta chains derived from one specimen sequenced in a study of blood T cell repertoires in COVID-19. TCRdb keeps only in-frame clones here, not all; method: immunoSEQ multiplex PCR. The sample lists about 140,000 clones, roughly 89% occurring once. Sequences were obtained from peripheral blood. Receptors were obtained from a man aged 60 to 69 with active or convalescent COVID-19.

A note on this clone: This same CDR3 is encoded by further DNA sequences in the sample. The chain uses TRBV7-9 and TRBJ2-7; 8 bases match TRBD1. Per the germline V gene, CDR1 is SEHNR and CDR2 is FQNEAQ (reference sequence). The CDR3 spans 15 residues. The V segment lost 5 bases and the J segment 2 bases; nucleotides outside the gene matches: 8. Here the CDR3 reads CASSLTGTGTYEQYF. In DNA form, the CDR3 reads TGTGCCAGCAGCCTTACCGGGACAGGTACCTACGAGCAGTACTTC.

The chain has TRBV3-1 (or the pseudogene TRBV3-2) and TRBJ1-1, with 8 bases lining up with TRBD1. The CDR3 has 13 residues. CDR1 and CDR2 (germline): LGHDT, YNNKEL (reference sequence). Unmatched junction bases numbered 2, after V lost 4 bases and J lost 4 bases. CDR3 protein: CASSLQGGTEAFF. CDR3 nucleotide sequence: TGTGCCAGCAGCCTACAGGGGGGCACTGAAGCTTTCTTT.

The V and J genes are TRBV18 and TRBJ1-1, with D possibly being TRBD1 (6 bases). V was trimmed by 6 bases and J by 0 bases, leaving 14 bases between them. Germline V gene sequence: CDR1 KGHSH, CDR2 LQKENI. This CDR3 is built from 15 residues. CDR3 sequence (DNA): TGTGCCAGCTCCCCAAACAGGGTAGTGAACACTGAAGCTTTCTTT. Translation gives CASSPNRVVNTEAFF. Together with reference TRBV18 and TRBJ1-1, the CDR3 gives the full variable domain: NAGVMQNPRHLVRRRGQEARLRCSPMKGHSHVYWYRQLPEEGLKFMVYLQKENIIDESGMPKERFSAEFPKEGPSILRIQQVVRGDSAAYFCASSPNRVVNTEAFFGQGTRLTVV.

CDR3 DNA: TGTGCCAGCAGCCTCAGGAACTATGGCTACACCTTC. This gives the protein CASSLRNYGYTF. The chain carries TRBV5-4 and TRBJ1-2; unclear D gene. The CDR3 spans 12 residues. V was trimmed by 4 bases and J by 2 bases, leaving 6 bases between them. Germline V gene lookup returns CDR1 SGHNT and CDR2 YYREEE (reference sequence). Based on the CDR3 plus reference TRBV5-4 and TRBJ1-2, the full variable domain is ETGVTQSPTHLIKTRGQQVTLRCSSQSGHNTVSWYQQALGQGPQFIFQYYREEENGRGNFPPRFSGLQFPNYSSELNVNALELDDSALYLCASSLRNYGYTFGSGTRLTVV.

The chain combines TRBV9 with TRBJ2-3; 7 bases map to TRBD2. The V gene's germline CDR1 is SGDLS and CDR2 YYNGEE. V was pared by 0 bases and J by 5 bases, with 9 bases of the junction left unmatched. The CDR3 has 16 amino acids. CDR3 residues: CASSVGGGSAGDTQYF. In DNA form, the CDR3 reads TGTGCCAGCAGCGTAGGGGGAGGGTCAGCAGGAGATACGCAGTATTTT.

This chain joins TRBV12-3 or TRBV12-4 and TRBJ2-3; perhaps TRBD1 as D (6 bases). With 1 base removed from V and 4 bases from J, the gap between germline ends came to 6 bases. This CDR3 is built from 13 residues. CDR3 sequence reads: CASSLGGPDTQYF. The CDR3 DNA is TGTGCCAGCAGTTTAGGGGGGCCAGATACGCAGTATTTT.

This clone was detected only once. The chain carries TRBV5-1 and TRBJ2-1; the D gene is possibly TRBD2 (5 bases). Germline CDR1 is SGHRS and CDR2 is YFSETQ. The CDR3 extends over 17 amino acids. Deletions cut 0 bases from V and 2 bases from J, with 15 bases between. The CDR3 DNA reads TGCGCCAGCAGCTTGGTCAGAAGCGGAGCCACCTACAATGAGCAGTTCTTC. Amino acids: CASSLVRSGATYNEQFF.